The clone carrying this T cell receptor (beta chain) was observed at least ten times. Its antigen is undetermined. The data originate from a study of CD8 T cells in ankylosing spondylitis. Germline V gives CDR1 SQVTM, CDR2 ANQGSEA. The V end was cut by 6 bases, the J end by 0 bases, with 15 bases between. This CDR3 has 14 amino acids. Molecular-barcoded quantitative 5'-RACE produced these TCR beta libraries. TCRdb called the 5' RACE reads again in MiXCR, with one record for every CDR3 protein. The repertoire consists of 800,000 to 900,000 distinct CDR3 sequences, with over 9.5% occurring once and the leading ten covering roughly 0.51%. The study, taken as a whole, reports: Among TCR beta sequences, a motif of several highly homologous variants appeared characteristic of ankylosing spondylitis blood. Several of the motif variants were reported before in synovial fluid and blood from reactive arthritis. Disease-associated clones were reportedly significantly overrepresented in matched ankylosing spondylitis synovial fluid. Disease-linked clones were CD8+ and relatively rare in peripheral blood.

Material: blood, either unsorted or a sorted T cell fraction (not recorded which). V usage is TRBV29-1 and J usage is TRBJ2-7; tentatively, D is TRBD1 or TRBD2 (6 bases each). This clonotype originated in a male donor with ankylosing spondylitis. CDR3 in amino acids: CSVSRGESSYEQYF. CDR3 coding DNA: TGCAGCGTCTCGAGGGGGGAGAGCTCCTACGAGCAGTACTTC.